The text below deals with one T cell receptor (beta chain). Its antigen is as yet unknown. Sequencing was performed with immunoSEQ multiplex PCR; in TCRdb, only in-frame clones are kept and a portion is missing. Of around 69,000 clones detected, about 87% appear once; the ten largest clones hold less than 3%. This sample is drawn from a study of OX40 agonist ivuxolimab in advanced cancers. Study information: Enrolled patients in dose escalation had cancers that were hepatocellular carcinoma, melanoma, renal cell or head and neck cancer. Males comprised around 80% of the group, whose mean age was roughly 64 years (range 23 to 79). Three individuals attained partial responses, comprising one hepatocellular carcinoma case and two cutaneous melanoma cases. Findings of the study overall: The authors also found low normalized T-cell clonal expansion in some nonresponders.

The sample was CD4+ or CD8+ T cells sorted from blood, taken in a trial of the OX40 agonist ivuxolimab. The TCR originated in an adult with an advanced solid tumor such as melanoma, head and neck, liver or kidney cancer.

This CDR3 is CASSPQASGGYGYTF. The CDR3 bases are TGTGCCAGCAGCCCCCAGGCCTCGGGAGGTTATGGCTACACCTTC. V and J are TRBV7-2 and TRBJ1-2; D is unclear. V lost 5 bases to trimming and J lost 5 bases, with 18 bases between them. CDR3 length: 15 residues. Germline V gene sequence: CDR1 SGHTA, CDR2 FQGNSA.